This T cell receptor (beta chain) appears in the sequencing data of a study of blood T cells in healthy people across ages (dated by TCRdb to the mid-2010s). Regarding the study in general: Template switching captured roughly one uniquely barcoded TCR beta cDNA molecule per two T cells in model experiments. The donors were divided into four age groups: young (average around 17 years), middle-aged (almost 40), aged (about 62) and long-lived (nearly 85). The study analyzed two additional independent replicas of 1 million unique cDNA reads from the same blood draw for two donors, one aged 18 to 29 and one aged 80 or older. Age-related changes in TCR beta repertoire diversity were measured in the study by deep sequencing normalized with unique cDNA molecular identifiers.

On this clonotype itself: Its binding antigen is unknown. Qualities for individual bases were not recorded, and no much larger clone is one base off.

Results and caveats for the whole study, not just this receptor: Because the CMV infection status of the donors was unknown, age-related changes in expanded clonotypes may potentially have been confounded. Estimates of total diversity from one million sequenced T cells were regarded as lower bounds and underestimates. Compared with the aged group, the long-lived group had more naive CD4+ T cells, fewer expanded clones and increased TCR diversity, suggesting age selection. Since profiling was done on bulk unsorted PBMCs, naive and antigen-experienced compartments could not be conclusively compared. Observed TCR beta diversity per million T cells fell roughly linearly with age, and a significant reduction was already apparent by age about 38. A strong correlation was found between observed TCR beta diversity and the percentage of naive T cells measured by flow cytometry.

Donors were 35 to 40 systemically healthy Caucasian individuals from Russia aged roughly 6 to 95 years. Approximately 10 milliliters of peripheral blood were collected from each donor into EDTA-treated Vacutainer tubes. Ficoll-Paque density-gradient centrifugation was used to isolate PBMCs, with at least 6.5 million obtained per sample. Total RNA, at least 6 micrograms per sample, was extracted from PBMCs with Trizol reagent. For every donor, an aliquot of PBMCs went through flow cytometry to measure the percentages of naive CD45RAhigh/CD27high T cells. The receptor library was made with 5' RACE. The run used an Illumina HiSeq 2500. A second PCR of about 6 to 11 cycles was performed with a sample-barcoded 5' primer and a J-beta primer mix. Each TCR beta cDNA molecule received a unique molecular identifier from a template-switch 5' adaptor carrying 12 random nucleotides. Each sample yielded at least 2.5 million CDR3-containing paired-end reads. First-strand cDNA synthesis was performed from all RNA using the Mint cDNA synthesis kit, with priming by a TRBC-specific oligonucleotide. After uracil-DNA glycosylase treatment, a first 18-cycle PCR used universal primers M1SS and BC2_uni_R on all cDNA. The paper's data handling went like this. For normalization, 1 million high-quality reads were randomly selected from each sample, with every read carrying a distinct molecular identifier. Instead of being binned into consensus sequences, reads with shared molecular identifiers were discarded. CDR3 identification, clonotype clustering and error correction used MiTCR with a Q25 quality threshold and the strictest error-elimination algorithm. A nonparametric unseen species model using Euler transformation provided a lower-bound estimate of total TCR beta diversity. In TCRdb, the public reads were trimmed at Q25 with fastp and aligned with MiXCR, with productive beta chains retained. Rows with one shared CDR3 protein collapse into an entry with the most common genes and DNA. TCRdb, rather than the study authors, made the V and J calls. In all, the sample holds more than 650,000 distinct CDR3 sequences, and about 26% of those were seen once. The ten most abundant clones make up about 2.9% of the sample.

Via the germline V gene, CDR1 is MGHRA and CDR2 YSYEKL. Including the terminal cysteine and phenylalanine, the CDR3 comprises 15 residues. Here the CDR3 DNA is all that survives: 45 bases in frame from base 1. V drops 1 base and J drops 6 bases, leaving 14 bases in between. These data were likewise used in another study, on T cells of mothers and their children. As noted in the second study: The donors were nine systemically healthy Caucasian individuals, made up of three mothers and their six children. cDNA synthesis used all of the extracted RNA, with roughly 1.5 ug of RNA in each 15 ul reaction. Sample barcodes and 2-4 random nucleotides were added via the M1S primer in the second PCR. Over 9.5 million TCR beta CDR3 reads were obtained for each mother, and about 3 million reads were obtained for each child. TCR recombination output is similarly shaped by thymic selection in related and unrelated pairs, with a minor effect exerted by inherited differences. Normalized repertoire overlap was always found to be slightly, but never significantly, higher in related mother-child pairs than in unrelated mother-child pairs. No persistent microchimeric T cell clones were found, with a detection sensitivity of around 100 clones per million clonotypes. To look for features that set related mother-child pairs apart from unrelated individuals, the researchers ran deep NGS to compare the TCR beta repertoires of mothers and children. The mean age was around 42 +/- 4 years for the mothers and about 12 +/- 4 years for the children. After adapter ligation with NEBNext reagents, the libraries were sequenced on Illumina HiSeq 2000 with 100+100 nt paired-end reads. To avoid cross-contamination, the mother libraries and the child libraries were prepared a month apart and sequenced in separate runs. For each donor, between about 500,000 and 2,000,000 distinct TCR beta clonotypes were identified. Naive TCR beta clonotypes were estimated from low-frequency clonotypes matched to each donor's FACS-determined naive share, without sorting.

The rearrangement joined TRBV4-1 to TRBJ2-3; the best D guess is TRBD2, with 6 bases matching. Source material: blood. The TCR was taken from a boy younger than 18 in good health. The nucleotides read TGCGCCAGCAGCCAAGCGGGATATGGAGGGGATACGCAGTATTTT. This encodes CASSQAGYGGDTQYF.